The 6 T cell receptor beta chains below all came from one sample that was sequenced in a study of cytomegalovirus exposure and HLA in healthy donors. Only in-frame clones appear in the TCRdb table, and some are missing; sequencing was by immunoSEQ multiplex PCR. This table holds 190,000 or so clones, 80% to 85% found once. Sequenced: PBMCs. These receptors came from a woman younger than 35 in good health and CMV-seropositive.

The V and J genes are TRBV2 and TRBJ1-1; perhaps TRBD1 as D (5 bases). Germline V CDR1 and CDR2: SNHLY, FYNNEI. The CDR3 length is 15 residues. The V end lost 8 bases, the J end lost 1 base, and 17 bases lay between the germline ends. The CDR3: CASVRWGVANTEAFF. DNA for the CDR3: TGTGCCAGCGTCCGTTGGGGGGTGGCGAACACTGAAGCTTTCTTT.

This clone has only one observation. The chain has TRBV5-1 and TRBJ2-5; 8 positions match TRBD1. The CDR3 spans 15 residues. Germline CDR1 and CDR2: SGHRS and YFSETQ. V lost 2 bases and J lost 2; bases outside the gene matches: 5. The CDR3 loop reads CASSLNRGKQETQYF. In DNA form, the CDR3 reads TGCGCCAGCAGCTTAAACAGGGGGAAGCAAGAGACCCAGTACTTC.

The V and J genes are TRBV7-3 and TRBJ1-1; the D gene is possibly TRBD1 (6 bases). This CDR3 is 13 amino acids long. Germline lookup yields CDR1 SGHTA and CDR2 FQGTGA. With 5 bases removed from V and 4 bases from J, the gap between germline ends came to 11 bases. Here the CDR3 DNA reads TGTGCCAGCAGCCCCGGACAGATCACTGAAGCTTTCTTT. The encoded protein is CASSPGQITEAFF.

The chain links TRBV7-2 to TRBJ2-3; D is ambiguous. The germline V gene has CDR1 SGHTA and CDR2 FQGNSA. V was clipped by 2 bases and J by 5 bases, with 8 bases between them. This CDR3 region has 13 residues. CDR3 DNA: TGTGCCAGCAGCTTATACTCTGAAGATACGCAGTATTTT. The encoded protein is CASSLYSEDTQYF.

The rearrangement links TRBV5-1 to TRBJ1-6; the match to TRBD1 covers 8 bases. The CDR3 runs to 14 residues. Germline V CDR1 and CDR2: SGHRS, YFSETQ. Unmatched junction bases numbered 7, after V lost 4 bases and J lost 10 bases. The CDR3 loop reads CASSPGQGQSPLHF. The CDR3 bases are TGCGCCAGCAGCCCAGGACAGGGACAGTCACCCCTCCACTTT.

In this sample, this clone turned up once. The chain carries TRBV2 and TRBJ2-5; no reliable D call. V was pared by 6 bases and J by 0 bases, with 8 bases between. This CDR3 region has 13 residues. From germline, CDR1 is SNHLY and CDR2 FYNNEI. This CDR3 is CASSRRYQETQYF. In DNA, the CDR3 is TGTGCCAGCAGCCGGCGGTACCAAGAGACCCAGTACTTC.